This T cell receptor beta chain was recovered during a study of blood T cell repertoires in COVID-19. Germline V gene sequence: CDR1 SNHLY, CDR2 FYNNEI. The CDR3 totals 12 residues. V gave up 11 bases and J gave up 11 bases, with 22 bases separating them. This table comes from immunoSEQ multiplex PCR, and its TCRdb copy is limited to in-frame clones, with some not included. In the table there are approximately 200,000 clones, 84% of which are singletons. The rearrangement uses TRBV2 and TRBJ2-7; D not certain. The specimen sequenced was peripheral blood. The receptor was isolated from a woman older than 75 with COVID-19, enrolled during active disease. CDR3 bases: TGTGCCGGCTTTAGCCCATTACGGAAGGAGTACTTC. As protein: CAGFSPLRKEYF.